These 23 T cell receptor beta chains originate from one sample sequenced in a study of immune evolution from preneoplasia to lung adenocarcinoma. Only in-frame clones appear in the TCRdb table, and some are missing; sequencing was by immunoSEQ multiplex PCR. Counted here are several thousand clones, more than 60% occurring once; the ten biggest clones make up roughly 6.7%. Sequenced material: FFPE minimally invasive lung adenocarcinoma tissue. All receptors come from a person aged 50-75 years with lung adenocarcinoma.

V is TRBV29-1 and J is TRBJ2-2; TRBD1 or TRBD2 may be the D gene (6 bases each). This CDR3 comprises 15 residues. Germline loops: CDR1 SQVTM, CDR2 ANQGSEA. V lost 6 bases and J lost 3, with 17 bases in between. In nucleotides, the CDR3 is TGCAGCGTCGGGAGTGGGGGCTTGTACACCGGGGAGCTGTTTTTT. It codes for CSVGSGGLYTGELFF.

V usage is TRBV11-2 and J usage is TRBJ2-7, with TRBD2 matching 8 bases. Looked up from germline, CDR1 is SGHAT and CDR2 is FQNNGV. The CDR3 spans 15 residues. J was trimmed by 0 bases and V by 3 bases; bases with no gene match: 4. This chain's CDR3 is CASSFTSGSSYEQYF. The DNA of the CDR3 is TGTGCCAGCAGCTTTACTAGCGGTAGCTCCTACGAGCAGTACTTC.

The genes are TRBV7-3 and TRBJ1-6; D unresolved. Germline V gene data show CDR1 as SGHTA and CDR2 as FQGTGA. The CDR3 is 13 residues long. V was cut by 2 bases and J by 3 bases, with 2 bases left in between. CDR3 DNA: TGTGCCAGCAGCTTAGACTATAATTCACCCCTCCACTTT. It specifies CASSLDYNSPLHF.

The chain joins TRBV6-1 to TRBJ1-5; D gene ambiguous. V lost 5 bases to trimming and J lost 4 bases, with 9 bases between them. The CDR3 contains 13 residues. In germline, CDR1 is MNHNS, CDR2 SASEGT. The CDR3 spells CASSQKVNQPQHF. The CDR3 DNA is TGTGCCAGCAGTCAAAAGGTAAATCAGCCCCAGCATTTT.

This clone appeared once. CDR3 in amino acids: CASSEARAQETQYF. The CDR3 bases are TGTGCCAGCAGTGAAGCGCGGGCTCAAGAGACCCAGTACTTC. The chain recombines TRBV6-1 with TRBJ2-5, with D tentatively TRBD2 (5 bases). The V and J ends lost 0 bases and 2 bases respectively, with 7 bases between them. Germline CDR1 is MNHNS and CDR2 is SASEGT. The CDR3 spans 14 residues.

This clone was observed once. The CDR3 region has the DNA TGTGCCACCAGCAGAGGGTTGATTGATGCTGGAAACACCATATATTTT. Residues: CATSRGLIDAGNTIYF. This rearrangement joins TRBV15 to TRBJ1-3, with D hard to call. The CDR3 length is 16 residues. The germline gives CDR1 LNHNV, CDR2 YYDKDF (reference sequence). V was trimmed by 1 base and J by 2 bases, leaving 12 bases between them.

Remarks on this clone: One end of the junction does not line up with germline, which may come from a read error. The chain couples TRBV29-1 to TRBJ1-2; TRBD1 aligns across 7 bases. The CDR3 is 13 amino acids. Per germline, CDR1 SQVTM and CDR2 ANQGSEA. The CDR3 protein is CSAETGENYGYTF. CDR3 DNA: TGCAGCGCTGAAACAGGGGAAAACTATGGCTACACCTTC.

CDR3 amino acids: CASSLTGRERDTQYF. The CDR3 nucleotides read TGCGCCAGCAGCTTAACCGGGAGAGAAAGAGATACGCAGTATTTT. This chain joins TRBV5-1 and TRBJ2-3; a weak D match, TRBD2 (6 bases). The CDR3 is 15 amino acids. V lost 2 bases to trimming and J lost 5 bases, with 15 bases between them. CDR1 is SGHRS and CDR2 is YFSETQ in the germline V gene.

The chain recombines TRBV14 with TRBJ2-4, with D possibly TRBD1 on 6 matching bases. The CDR3 contains 13 residues. V was trimmed by 3 bases and J by 10 bases, leaving 13 bases between them. Germline values: CDR1 SGHDN, CDR2 FVKESK. The DNA of the CDR3 is TGTGCCAGCAGCCAGGGGGCACGACCGATTCAGTACTTC. It is translated as CASSQGARPIQYF.

This chain joins TRBV7-8 and TRBJ1-2; possible D gene TRBD1, 5 bases. Germline values: CDR1 SGHVS, CDR2 FQNEAQ. CDR3 length equals 15 residues. The V gene lost 1 base and the J gene lost 8 bases, with 17 bases spanning the gap. CDR3 coding DNA: TGTGCCAGCAGCTTAGTAACCAGGGAGGTAGGAGGCTACACCTTC. Amino acid sequence: CASSLVTREVGGYTF.

The chain recombines TRBV2 with TRBJ2-3; D is ambiguous. The CDR3 is 11 residues long. Germline loops: CDR1 SNHLY, CDR2 FYNNEI. Trimming pared 8 bases from V and 2 bases from J, leaving 5 bases between. CDR3 nucleotide sequence: TGTGCCAGCGTGGCCACAGATACGCAGTATTTT. It encodes CASVATDTQYF.

The chain is built from TRBV6-4 and TRBJ1-4; D may be TRBD1 (5 bases). This CDR3 is 12 amino acids long. Germline V gene data show CDR1 as MRHNA and CDR2 as SNTAGT. The germline V and J ends were trimmed by 6 bases and 10 bases, with 12 bases remaining between them. The CDR3 DNA reads TGTGCCAGCAGCCTTTGGGGGGTAAAACTGTTTTTT. Translated, it gives CASSLWGVKLFF.

V and J are TRBV10-2 and TRBJ2-2; 12 bases map to TRBD2. The V gene end was trimmed by 3 bases and the J gene end by 2 bases; junction bases not matched to a gene: 4. Looked up from germline, CDR1 is WSHSY and CDR2 is SAAADI. The CDR3 runs to 17 residues. This CDR3 is CASSDLAGGLNTGELFF. The CDR3 DNA reads as TGCGCCAGCAGTGACCTAGCGGGAGGGTTAAACACCGGGGAGCTGTTTTTT.

This clone was detected only a few times. The chain couples TRBV4-1 to TRBJ1-1; TRBD1 agrees at 9 bases. CDR1 MGHRA and CDR2 YSYEKL come from the germline V gene. The CDR3 runs to 18 residues. The V segment lost 0 bases and the J segment 0 bases; nucleotides outside the gene matches: 8. CDR3 sequence: CASSQDKGTGFMNTEAFF. The DNA for the CDR3 is TGCGCCAGCAGCCAAGATAAAGGGACAGGGTTCATGAACACTGAAGCTTTCTTT.

The chain couples TRBV9 to TRBJ2-5; D may be TRBD2 (5 bases). CDR3 length equals 14 residues. The germline CDR1 and CDR2 sequences are SGDLS and YYNGEE. V lost 0 bases, J lost 4 bases, and 10 bases lay in between. The CDR3 reads CASSVEAALETQYF. DNA for the CDR3: TGTGCCAGCAGCGTAGAAGCGGCGTTAGAGACCCAGTACTTC.

The V call is TRBV21-1, the J call TRBJ1-4; the table names TRBD1, a call not compared with the DNA. TRBV21-1 is a pseudogene segment. This CDR3 contains 16 residues. This CDR3 is CASSNPDRDSNEKLFF. CDR3 bases: TGTGCCAGCAGCAACCCTGACCGGGACAGTAATGAAAAACTGTTTTTT.

In its sample, this clone was seen a few times. V usage is TRBV2 and J usage is TRBJ2-3; D may be TRBD1 (6 bases). V lost 10 bases, J lost 6 bases, and 20 bases lay in between. Germline CDR1 reads SNHLY; CDR2 reads FYNNEI. This CDR3 spans 14 amino acids. Here the CDR3 reads CATGGVLQGDTQYF. For the CDR3, the DNA is TGTGCCACCGGTGGGGTCCTCCAGGGGGATACGCAGTATTTT. The whole variable domain, filled in from reference TRBV2 and TRBJ2-3, reads EPEVTQTPSHQVTQMGQEVILRCVPISNHLYFYWYRQILGQKVEFLVSFYNNEISEKSEIFDDQFSVERPDGSNFTLKIRSTKLEDSAMYFCATGGVLQGDTQYFGPGTRLTVL.

A remark on this clone: This sample includes further DNA sequences coding for the same CDR3. V and J are TRBV11-2 and TRBJ1-2, with a weak D call TRBD1 (6 bases). The CDR3 covers 13 residues. Germline CDR1 SGHAT, CDR2 FQNNGV. The germline V and J ends were trimmed by 4 bases and 5 bases, with 11 bases remaining between them. The CDR3 is CASSSTGPYGYTF. CDR3 DNA sequence: TGTGCCAGCAGCTCTACAGGGCCTTATGGCTACACCTTC. The full variable domain, completed using reference TRBV11-2 and TRBJ1-2, is EAGVAQSPRYKIIEKRQSVAFWCNPISGHATLYWYQQILGQGPKLLIQFQNNGVVDDSQLPKDRFSAERLKGVDSTLKIQPAKLEDSAVYLCASSSTGPYGYTFGSGTRLTVV.

This clone has only a few counts. An end of the junction differs from the germline gene, which may be a read error. V is TRBV19 and J is TRBJ2-1, with no clear D. CDR3 length: 12 amino acids. Per the germline V gene, CDR1 is LNHDA and CDR2 is SQIVND (reference sequence). The CDR3 DNA follows: TGTGCCAGTAGTATAGGACGAAGGGATTGGATCTTC. It codes for CASSIGRRDWIF. The entire variable domain, with the rest obtained from reference TRBV19 and TRBJ2-1, is as follows: DGGITQSPKYLFRKEGQNVTLSCEQNLNHDAMYWYRQDPGQGLRLIYYSQIVNDFQKGDIAEGYSVSREKKESFPLTVTSAQKNPTAFYLCASSIGRRDWIFGPGTRLTVL.

The chain links TRBV9 to TRBJ2-7; D may be TRBD2 (5 bases). The CDR3 has 14 residues. V lost 0 bases and J 3 bases, leaving 10 bases between the germline ends. Germline CDR1 is SGDLS and CDR2 is YYNGEE. This CDR3 is CASSVDSGRYEQYF. In DNA, the CDR3 is TGTGCCAGCAGCGTAGACAGCGGTCGCTACGAGCAGTACTTC.

The rearrangement uses TRBV6-4 and TRBJ2-5; the match to TRBD1 covers 8 bases. The V gene end was trimmed by 6 bases and the J gene end by 5 bases; junction bases not matched to a gene: 14. Germline values: CDR1 MRHNA, CDR2 SNTAGT. CDR3 size: 16 residues. The CDR3 DNA reads TGTGCCAGCAGACCTCCAGGGGGCGTGGGTCGGGAGACCCAGTACTTC. Amino acid sequence: CASRPPGGVGRETQYF.

The V gene is TRBV2, the J gene TRBJ2-5; D is undetermined. Trimming removed 6 bases from V and 2 bases from J, with 4 bases in between. Germline values: CDR1 SNHLY, CDR2 FYNNEI. The CDR3 loop spans 11 amino acids. The CDR3 bases are TGTGCCAGCAGACTACAAGAGACCCAGTACTTC. It is translated as CASRLQETQYF.

This chain links TRBV21-1 with TRBJ1-3; the table's D gene call, TRBD1, was not cross checked with the DNA. TRBV21-1 corresponds to a pseudogene. The CDR3 consists of 15 residues. The DNA for the CDR3 is TGTGCCAGCATCGAGCCCGGGACACTTGGAAACACCATATATTTT. Translated: CASIEPGTLGNTIYF.